These 6 T cell receptor beta chains were all obtained from the same sample, sequenced in a study of control samples from healthy donors and cancer patients. The method was immunoSEQ multiplex PCR; TCRdb's version includes in-frame clones alone and lacks a portion of them. The sample yields about 80,000 clones, roughly 91% seen once. Sequenced: blood. The receptors were sampled from a man between 50 and 59 years old in good health.

This chain links TRBV18 with TRBJ2-1; D uncertain. The germline gives CDR1 KGHSH, CDR2 LQKENI. The ends were cut back, 3 bases at V and 7 bases at J, with 16 bases in the middle. The CDR3 contains 15 residues. In DNA, the CDR3 is TGTGCCAGCTCACCGGAAGGGAACCTTGGTAATGAGCAGTTCTTC. Translating gives CASSPEGNLGNEQFF.

The chain has TRBV5-1 and TRBJ1-1; unclear D gene. The CDR3 contains 15 residues. Per the germline V gene, CDR1 is SGHRS and CDR2 is YFSETQ. Between the trimmed V and J ends, which lost 1 base and 0 bases, there was a span of 10 bases. CDR3 coding DNA: TGCGCCAGCAGCTTGAATGGAGATATGAACACTGAAGCTTTCTTT. Translating gives CASSLNGDMNTEAFF. Using reference TRBV5-1 and TRBJ1-1 for the parts outside the CDR3, the full variable domain is KAGVTQTPRYLIKTRGQQVTLSCSPISGHRSVSWYQQTPGQGLQFLFEYFSETQRNKGNFPGRFSGRQFSNSRSEMNVSTLELGDSALYLCASSLNGDMNTEAFFGQGTRLTVV.

This sequence joins TRBV5-4 and TRBJ1-1, with 7 bases lining up with TRBD1. Germline CDR1 is SGHNT and CDR2 is YYREEE (reference sequence). After removal of 2 bases from V and 6 bases from J, the junction contained 4 bases not matched to a gene. The CDR3 consists of 13 residues. The chain's CDR3 is CASSLAGGAEAFF. The CDR3 DNA reads as TGTGCCAGCAGCTTAGCAGGGGGGGCTGAAGCTTTCTTT.

The CDR3 DNA sequence: TGCGCCAGCAGCTTGGGATCGGGACAGGGTGGGGAAAAACTGTTTTTT. Its translation is CASSLGSGQGGEKLFF. The gene calls are TRBV5-1 and TRBJ1-4, with TRBD1 matching 9 bases. J gave up 8 bases and V 0 bases, and 8 bases lay outside the gene matches. CDR1 is SGHRS and CDR2 is YFSETQ in the germline V gene. The CDR3 runs to 16 residues.

With regard to this clone: Other DNA sequences of this sample code for an identical CDR3. V and J are TRBV11-2 and TRBJ1-2; 9 nucleotides match TRBD1. The germline CDR1 and CDR2 sequences are SGHAT and FQNNGV. This CDR3 has 14 amino acids. The J segment lost 5 bases and the V segment lost 1 base, leaving 2 bases of the junction unmatched. The CDR3 sequence is CASSLVDRGYGYTF. DNA for the CDR3: TGTGCCAGCAGCTTAGTGGACAGGGGATATGGCTACACCTTC.

This chain joins TRBV5-6 and TRBJ1-1; D is perhaps TRBD1 (6 bases). Germline-derived CDR1 and CDR2 are SGHDT and YYEEEE. Trimming took off 4 bases at V and 0 bases at J, with 13 bases between the two ends. CDR3 length equals 15 residues. The CDR3 reads CASSPGQFVNTEAFF. CDR3 coding DNA: TGTGCCAGCAGCCCTGGACAGTTTGTGAACACTGAAGCTTTCTTT.